Listed below are T cell receptor beta chains from one sample, sequenced in a study of blood T cell repertoires in COVID-19. Using immunoSEQ multiplex PCR, the repertoire was profiled, and TCRdb retains in-frame clones only, with some absent. The sample lists 130,000 to 150,000 clones, around nine tenths seen once, with around 8.3% in the top ten. Sequenced material: peripheral blood. The receptors shown here come from a woman aged 50 to 60 with active or convalescent COVID-19. Each CDR3 is given without its conserved first and last residue.

J gene: TRBJ1-5; V gene: TRBV30; CDR3 protein: AWSVPGPTGLH
J gene: TRBJ2-7; V gene: TRBV9; CDR3 protein: ASSVEQGPSYEQY
J gene: TRBJ2-1; V gene: TRBV3-1/TRBV3-2; CDR3 protein: ASSPGTSGGNEQF
J gene: TRBJ2-1; V gene: TRBV9; CDR3 protein: ASSDMGAAYNEQF
J gene: TRBJ2-6; V gene: TRBV6-2/TRBV6-3; CDR3 protein: ASSQGQGRYASGANVLT
J gene: TRBJ2-1; V gene: TRBV27; CDR3 protein: ASRPQTGGTYNEQF
J gene: TRBJ1-2; V gene: TRBV12-3/TRBV12-4; CDR3 protein: ASSLDNYGYT
J gene: TRBJ1-4; V gene: TRBV4-1; CDR3 protein: ASSQEQGISVNEKLF
J gene: TRBJ1-5; V gene: TRBV2; CDR3 protein: ASSDQGGNQPQH
J gene: TRBJ1-1; V gene: TRBV5-1; CDR3 protein: ASSGDTLNTEAF
J gene: TRBJ1-1; V gene: TRBV27; CDR3 protein: ASGHYGLNTEAF